The 7 T cell receptor beta chains presented below share a single source sample, sequenced in a study of cytomegalovirus exposure and HLA in healthy donors. The PCR used 60 Vbeta and 13 Jbeta primers. The repertoire was sequenced with immunoSEQ multiplex PCR; TCRdb's copy has only in-frame clones and lacks some. The table includes roughly 110,000 clones, approximately 76% detected once. Sequencing was carried out using PBMCs. These receptors originate from a man aged 18 to 30 in good health and CMV-seronegative.

J is TRBJ1-2 and V is TRBV4-1; TRBD1 matches 7 bases. Germline CDR1 and CDR2: MGHRA and YSYEKL. The CDR3 is made up of 14 amino acids. The junction had 10 bases not matched to a gene; V was cut back by 4 bases and J by 8 bases. The CDR3 here is CASSLTGTALGYTF. In nucleotides, the CDR3 is TGCGCCAGCAGCCTAACCGGGACAGCTTTGGGCTACACCTTC.

The CDR3 region is CASIEDRNPNYGYTF. CDR3 sequence (DNA): TGTGCCAGCATCGAGGACAGGAACCCTAACTATGGCTACACCTTC. The rearrangement joins TRBV5-4 to TRBJ1-2; 7 bases line up with TRBD1. The V gene's germline CDR1 is SGHNT and CDR2 YYREEE (reference sequence). This CDR3 is 15 amino acids long. V was pared by 6 bases and J by 0 bases, with 8 bases of the junction left unmatched. Looking up the rest from reference TRBV5-4 and TRBJ1-2 gives the full variable domain: ETGVTQSPTHLIKTRGQQVTLRCSSQSGHNTVSWYQQALGQGPQFIFQYYREEENGRGNFPPRFSGLQFPNYSSELNVNALELDDSALYLCASIEDRNPNYGYTFGSGTRLTVV.

The chain has TRBV4-3 and TRBJ1-4; perhaps TRBD1 as D (5 bases). Germline V CDR1 and CDR2: LGHNA, YSLEER. Trimming pared 2 bases from V and 4 bases from J, leaving 11 bases between. This CDR3 is 15 amino acids long. The CDR3 nucleotides are TGCGCCAGCAGCCAAAGACAGTCGCTTAATGAAAAACTGTTTTTT. Protein product: CASSQRQSLNEKLFF.

The V call is TRBV27, the J call TRBJ1-3; no reliable D call. From germline, CDR1 is MNHEY and CDR2 SMNVEV (reference sequence). Trimming stripped 6 bases from V and 3 bases from J, with 15 bases between. This CDR3 region has 15 residues. The chain's CDR3 is CASRASGYGGNTIYF. The DNA for the CDR3 is TGTGCCAGCAGAGCCTCTGGTTACGGTGGAAACACCATATATTTT.

The J gene is TRBJ2-3, the V gene TRBV10-1, with 10 bases identical to TRBD2. CDR3 length: 16 amino acids. Germline CDR1 reads WNHNN; CDR2 reads SYGVQD (reference sequence). Unmatched junction bases numbered 15, after V lost 11 bases and J lost 4 bases. The CDR3 reads CAQRGSGLASPDTQYF. In DNA form, the CDR3 reads TGCGCCCAAAGGGGGTCGGGACTAGCGTCCCCAGATACGCAGTATTTT.

The chain recombines TRBV18 with TRBJ2-1; 8 bases line up with TRBD1. The trim removed 1 base at V and 4 bases at J, leaving 9 bases unmatched. The V gene's germline CDR1 is KGHSH and CDR2 LQKENI. The CDR3 is made up of 17 amino acids. DNA of the CDR3: TGTGCCAGCTCACCACGACCCACAGGGGGGAGTTACAATGAGCAGTTCTTC. It codes for CASSPRPTGGSYNEQFF.

V usage is TRBV6-5 and J usage is TRBJ1-6; D may be TRBD1 (6 bases). Trimming shortened V by 7 bases and J by 7 bases, and 17 bases separated the two germline ends. CDR1 and CDR2 from the germline V gene are MNHEY and SVGAGI. The CDR3 is 15 residues long. The CDR3 is CASTVDRPRNSPLHF. The CDR3 DNA is TGTGCCAGCACTGTGGACAGACCGAGGAATTCACCCCTCCACTTT.